The 15 T cell receptor beta chains listed next were all sequenced from one sample in a study of radiotherapy plus CTLA-4 blockade in lung cancer. Generated by immunoSEQ multiplex PCR, the TCRdb table keeps only in-frame clones and is missing some. The sample includes 55,000 to 70,000 clones, 65% to 80% of them seen just once. The sequences come from peripheral blood, collected from a patient treated with radiotherapy plus ipilimumab. Receptor source: a human donor with non-small cell lung cancer who had a complete response to radiotherapy plus ipilimumab.

This sequence joins TRBV30 and TRBJ1-1, with a tentative D call TRBD1 (6 bases). This CDR3 contains 13 residues. The germline V and J ends were trimmed by 7 bases and 4 bases, with 16 bases remaining between them. Germline V gives CDR1 GTSNPN, CDR2 SVGIG (reference sequence). CDR3: CASRDKRTTEAFF. The CDR3 nucleotides read TGTGCCTCTAGGGACAAACGAACCACTGAAGCTTTCTTT.

This clone turned up a few times. The CDR3 coding sequence is TGTGCCAGCAGCTTTAGCGGGACCACAGATACGCAGTATTTT. The encoded protein is CASSFSGTTDTQYF. The V and J genes are TRBV7-2 and TRBJ2-3; 8 bases are shared with TRBD2. V lost 3 bases, J lost 2 bases, and 1 base stayed unmatched. The V gene's germline CDR1 is SGHTA and CDR2 FQGNSA. The CDR3 consists of 14 residues.

The chain combines TRBV30 with TRBJ1-2, with a possible D match to TRBD1 (5 bases). V lost 3 bases to trimming and J lost 0 bases, with 11 bases between them. The CDR3 consists of 14 residues. Germline V gene lookup returns CDR1 GTSNPN and CDR2 SVGIG (reference sequence). The CDR3 coding sequence is TGTGCCTGGAGCCGGACAAGAACTAACTATGGCTACACCTTC. As protein: CAWSRTRTNYGYTF.

This clone was recorded only once. This rearrangement joins TRBV30 to TRBJ1-1; the match to TRBD1 covers 7 bases. V lost 5 bases, J lost 6 bases, and 18 bases stayed unmatched. The length of the CDR3 is 16 residues. From germline, CDR1 is GTSNPN and CDR2 SVGIG (reference sequence). CDR3 residues: CAWVPRSGQVMPEAFF. The CDR3 DNA follows: TGTGCCTGGGTTCCCCGGTCCGGACAGGTTATGCCTGAAGCTTTCTTT.

This chain joins TRBV4-1 and TRBJ2-2, with 8 bases fitting TRBD1. With 6 bases clipped from V and 4 bases from J, the junction kept 4 bases outside the gene matches. The CDR3 loop spans 14 amino acids. Germline CDR1 and CDR2: MGHRA and YSYEKL. The CDR3 nucleotides are TGCGCCAGCAGAGGACAGGGAAGCACCGGGGAGCTGTTTTTT. Protein product: CASRGQGSTGELFF.

This clone has a single count. V gene TRBV30 combines with J gene TRBJ1-5; D may be TRBD1 (5 bases). This CDR3 region has 15 residues. V was shortened by 0 bases and J by 1 base, with 10 bases between the two germline ends. Germline CDR1 is GTSNPN and CDR2 is SVGIG (reference sequence). CDR3 protein: CAWSVGVLSNQPQHF. CDR3 nucleotides: TGTGCCTGGAGTGTAGGGGTTTTGAGCAATCAGCCCCAGCATTTT. The full variable domain, in which reference TRBV30 and TRBJ1-5 provide the parts outside the CDR3, is SQTIHQWPATLVQPVGSPLSLECTVEGTSNPNLYWYRQAAGRGLQLLFYSVGIGQISSEVPQNLSASRPQDRQFILSSKKLLLSDSGFYLCAWSVGVLSNQPQHFGDGTRLSIL.

In this sample, this clone turned up a few times. The DNA of the CDR3 is TGTGCCACCAGCAGACAGGTCCAGGGGGCGGGCTATGGCTACACCTTC. Translated: CATSRQVQGAGYGYTF. The chain joins TRBV15 to TRBJ1-2, with 8 bases aligning to TRBD1. J was trimmed by 4 bases and V by 2 bases; bases with no gene match: 9. Germline CDR1 is LNHNV and CDR2 is YYDKDF (reference sequence). This CDR3 is 16 amino acids long. The whole variable domain, remainder taken from reference TRBV15 and TRBJ1-2, is DAMVIQNPRYQVTQFGKPVTLSCSQTLNHNVMYWYQQKSSQAPKLLFHYYDKDFNNEADTPDNFQSRRPNTSFCFLDIRSPGLGDTAMYLCATSRQVQGAGYGYTFGSGTRLTVV.

This rearrangement joins TRBV7-2 to TRBJ2-7; D call uncertain. Germline V gene lookup returns CDR1 SGHTA and CDR2 FQGNSA. Trimming shortened V by 0 bases and J by 3 bases, and 9 bases separated the two germline ends. The CDR3 is 14 amino acids. In DNA, the CDR3 is TGTGCCAGCAGCTTAGCGGCAGGAAACTACGAGCAGTACTTC. This translates into CASSLAAGNYEQYF.

J is TRBJ2-1 and V is TRBV18; D remains ambiguous. The germline CDR1 and CDR2 sequences are KGHSH and LQKENI. The CDR3 sequence is 13 residues long. V lost 1 base, J lost 8 bases, and 9 bases lay in between. The CDR3 sequence is CASSPLPGYEQFF. DNA for the CDR3: TGTGCCAGCTCACCACTCCCCGGGTATGAGCAGTTCTTC.

The chain uses TRBV14 and TRBJ2-1, with D unclear. Germline CDR1 is SGHDN and CDR2 is FVKESK. This CDR3 spans 16 amino acids. Deletions cut 2 bases from V and 0 bases from J, with 11 bases between. The CDR3 reads CASSQMRNPSYNEQFF. Written as DNA, the CDR3 is TGTGCCAGCAGCCAAATGAGGAATCCCTCCTACAATGAGCAGTTCTTC. Full variable domain (missing parts from reference TRBV14 and TRBJ2-1): EAGVTQFPSHSVIEKGQTVTLRCDPISGHDNLYWYRRVMGKEIKFLLHFVKESKQDESGMPNNRFLAERTGGTYSTLKVQPAELEDSGVYFCASSQMRNPSYNEQFFGPGTRLTVL.

The chain is built from TRBV7-2 and TRBJ1-2; D is unresolved. V dropped 1 base and J dropped 3 bases, with 9 bases sitting between them. The CDR3 consists of 14 residues. Germline lookup yields CDR1 SGHTA and CDR2 FQGNSA. This CDR3 reads CASSLGGKYYGYTF. The CDR3 DNA follows: TGTGCCAGCAGCTTAGGCGGCAAGTACTATGGCTACACCTTC.

The genes are TRBV10-1 and TRBJ2-2; 8 bases agree with TRBD2. There are 15 residues in the CDR3. CDR1 is WNHNN, CDR2 SYGVQD, per germline (reference sequence). V lost 8 bases and J lost 5; bases outside the gene matches: 10. The CDR3 DNA reads TGCGCCAGCGGTTCCGGGGGGGCCGGTACCGGGGAGCTGTTTTTT. Residues: CASGSGGAGTGELFF.

This chain links TRBV6-5 with TRBJ1-1; D unresolved. This CDR3 comprises 15 residues. Germline CDR1 reads MNHEY; CDR2 reads SVGAGI. V dropped 0 bases and J dropped 3 bases, with 11 bases sitting between them. Written as DNA, the CDR3 is TGTGCCAGCAGTTACTCCGGGAGGGTTCACACTGAAGCTTTCTTT. This codes for CASSYSGRVHTEAFF.

This rearrangement joins TRBV19 to TRBJ1-2, with 9 bases fitting TRBD1. CDR1 is LNHDA and CDR2 is SQIVND in the germline V gene (reference sequence). The CDR3 spans 14 residues. With V trimmed by 5 bases and J by 4 bases, 5 bases remained unmatched. The CDR3: CASSEGQGIYGYTF. DNA for the CDR3: TGTGCCAGTAGTGAGGGACAGGGAATCTATGGCTACACCTTC.

This sequence joins TRBV7-9 and TRBJ2-2; TRBD2 matches at 14 bases. The germline V gene encodes CDR1 SEHNR and CDR2 FQNEAQ (reference sequence). This CDR3 comprises 16 residues. J gave up 6 bases and V 4 bases, and 4 bases lay outside the gene matches. In DNA form, the CDR3 reads TGTGCCAGCAGCTCGACTAGCGGGGGGGAGTCCGGGGAGCTGTTTTTT. It yields the protein CASSSTSGGESGELFF.